This T cell receptor beta chain was recovered during a study of blood T cell repertoires in COVID-19 (dated by TCRdb to about 2020). As for the study more broadly: Samples from collaborators originated in the United States, Italy and Spain and spanned both the acute and convalescent phases of COVID-19. Where available, HLA class I and class II types were taken from metadata supplied by the sample provider and were not determined by assay-based typing. A de-identified subject ID, COVID-19 status, age in years and sex were almost always included in the sample metadata. The dataset comprised deeply sampled blood TCRbeta repertoires from subjects exposed to, actively infected with, or recovered from COVID-19. Samples were obtained from the ongoing ImmuneRACE study (first 160 participants) and from 1,254 subjects provided by 6 global collaborators. The repertoires were released in a freely available public database intended as a resource for research on the immune response to SARS-CoV-2. The material from the prospective study consisted of cDNA or gDNA derived from T cells, B-cell-depleted T cells, or PBMCs. General study outcomes and caveats: How much clinical and demographic metadata was included differed by source and by participant, and the metadata was provided uncurated.

V sheds 1 base and J sheds 4 bases, leaving 10 bases between their ends. The CDR3 has 15 amino acids, counting the end cysteine and phenylalanine. CDR3 DNA is the only sequence kept; it has 45 bases, read in frame from the first base. For CDR1 and CDR2, the germline V gene (reference sequence) lists SEHNR and FQNEAQ. As to this clone: The antigen it binds to is not known. Base qualities are missing; no much larger clone stands one base away.

The immunoSEQ Assay, a bias-controlled multiplex PCR, was used to amplify TCRbeta CDR3 regions from genomic DNA. Under the source paper's analysis protocol: Nucleated cell counts per sample were estimated from amplification of reference gene primers within the assay. To quantify the absolute abundance of each unique TCRbeta CDR3 rearrangement, sequence reads were collapsed and filtered. For each sample, productive Simpson clonality was calculated as the square root of Simpson's diversity index across productive rearrangements. TCRdb mirrors the immuneACCESS table, restricted to in-frame sequences. Some clones are absent from its copies; in checked studies, under half trace to an unresolved V gene, and the reason for the others is unknown. V and J calls and clone size are those listed in that table; D and trimming were worked out from the DNA. The sample table shows 150,000 to 200,000 clones, and 75% to 80% are seen once. The top ten clonotypes cover approximately 26% of the sample.

Collaborating institutions collected whole blood in K2EDTA tubes following their own protocols. For TCRbeta analysis, collaborator samples were shipped as frozen whole blood, as isolated PBMCs, or as DNA extracted from either sample type. This receptor was identified in a woman in her sixties or seventies with acute or convalescent COVID-19. The rearrangement joined TRBV7-9 to TRBJ2-2, with TRBD2 perhaps the D gene, on 5 matching bases. Sequencing was carried out using peripheral blood. The CDR3 protein sequence reads: CASSLDRGFTGELFF. The sequenced DNA: TGTGCCAGCAGCTTAGATCGGGGATTCACCGGGGAGCTGTTTTTT. The CDR3 plus the reference TRBV7-9 and TRBJ2-2 genes for the other parts give the full variable domain: DTGVSQNPRHKITKRGQNVTFRCDPISEHNRLYWYRQTLGQGPEFLTYFQNEAQLEKSRLLSDRFSAERPKGSFSTLEIQRTEQGDSAMYLCASSLDRGFTGELFFGEGSRLTVL.